The next 31 T cell receptor beta chains were all read from a single sample in a study of graft-versus-host responses after intestinal transplantation. Sequenced by immunoSEQ multiplex PCR; TCRdb stores in-frame clones only, minus some. The data contain about 37,000 clones, about 90% of them singletons. Once graft tissue had been processed, intraepithelial and lamina propria lymphocytes were released. The source was ileum tissue, collected around 200 days after intestinal transplant. These receptors all stem from a human patient who received an intestinal transplant, so some T cells may come from the graft donor.

This chain connects TRBV4-1 to TRBJ2-7, with TRBD2 matching over 8 bases. The germline CDR1 and CDR2 sequences are MGHRA and YSYEKL. Losses at the gene ends were 2 bases for V and 6 bases for J; bases not matched to a gene: 12. The CDR3 is made up of 16 amino acids. The CDR3 reads CASSQRAGTSDLEQYF. The CDR3 coding sequence is TGCGCCAGCAGCCAAAGGGCCGGGACTAGTGATCTCGAGCAGTACTTC.

This clone is medium-sized by share. The gene calls are TRBV27 and TRBJ2-7; no reliable D call. V was trimmed by 3 bases and J by 4 bases, leaving 13 bases between them. The CDR3 spans 14 residues. Germline V gives CDR1 MNHEY, CDR2 SMNVEV (reference sequence). The DNA for the CDR3 is TGTGCCAGCAGTTTCCAGTCGGATCGGTACGAGCAGTACTTC. This encodes CASSFQSDRYEQYF.

The V and J genes are TRBV4-1 and TRBJ2-5; 9 nucleotides match TRBD2. Germline V CDR1 and CDR2: MGHRA, YSYEKL. The V and J ends lost 4 bases and 2 bases, in that order; junction bases with no gene match: 8. The CDR3 is 16 amino acids. The CDR3 sequence: CASSPGLATPQETQYF. In nucleotides, the CDR3 is TGCGCCAGCAGCCCAGGACTAGCGACCCCACAAGAGACCCAGTACTTC.

CDR3 DNA: TGTGCCAGCATTCAGCGAGCAAACTACAATGAGCAGTTCTTC. It codes for CASIQRANYNEQFF. The chain has TRBV2 and TRBJ2-1; unclear D gene. In germline, CDR1 is SNHLY, CDR2 FYNNEI. Deletions cut 7 bases from V and 3 bases from J, with 13 bases between. The CDR3 contains 14 residues.

The rearrangement uses TRBV9 and TRBJ2-3; D is possibly TRBD1 (6 bases). The CDR3 is 13 amino acids. From germline, CDR1 is SGDLS and CDR2 YYNGEE. Trimming took off 3 bases at V and 3 bases at J, with 8 bases between the two ends. The CDR3 loop is CASSAQGTDTQYF. The CDR3 nucleotides read TGTGCCAGCAGCGCACAGGGAACAGATACGCAGTATTTT.

This CDR3 reads CASSSPGTGHNEQFF. The CDR3 DNA is TGTGCCAGCAGCAGCCCCGGGACAGGCCACAATGAGCAGTTCTTC. The chain uses TRBV7-8 and TRBJ2-1; 8 positions match TRBD1. Losses at the gene ends were 5 bases for V and 5 bases for J; bases not matched to a gene: 8. The germline CDR1 and CDR2 sequences are SGHVS and FQNEAQ. CDR3 size: 15 residues.

The chain carries TRBV28 and TRBJ2-6; no firm D call. V lost 5 bases to trimming and J lost 2 bases, with 1 base between them. From germline, CDR1 is MDHEN and CDR2 SYDVKM. CDR3 length: 12 residues. CDR3 protein: CASSAGANVLTF. CDR3 in DNA: TGTGCCAGCAGTGCTGGGGCCAACGTCCTGACTTTC.

This clone was detected only once. This chain joins TRBV10-3 and TRBJ1-2; D gene uncertain. CDR1 is ENHRY, CDR2 SYGVKD, per germline. The CDR3 consists of 16 residues. Trimming shortened V by 2 bases and J by 4 bases, and 17 bases separated the two germline ends. CDR3 region: CAISEDTDYGSYGYTF. In DNA, the CDR3 is TGTGCCATCAGTGAGGATACGGACTATGGGTCCTATGGCTACACCTTC.

A single count supports this clone. At one end, the junction sequence differs from germline, possibly due to a read error. J is TRBJ1-2 and V is TRBV27, with TRBD1 as a possible D gene (5 bases). CDR1 and CDR2 from the germline V gene are MNHEY and SMNVEV (reference sequence). This CDR3 comprises 14 residues. In DNA, the CDR3 is TGTGCCAGCAGTTTATCACAAACCGGGGGTGGCCACACCTTC. Its protein product is CASSLSQTGGGHTF.

The chain uses TRBV11-3 and TRBJ2-5; 8 bases are a match to TRBD1. The CDR3 extends over 16 amino acids. Germline V gene lookup returns CDR1 SGHNT and CDR2 YENEEA. V dropped 1 base and J dropped 4; count of bases not matched to a gene: 8. As DNA, the CDR3 is TGTGCCAGCAGCTTAGGGACAGGGTCATCCCGAGAGACCCAGTACTTC. It is translated as CASSLGTGSSRETQYF.

The V and J genes are TRBV4-1 and TRBJ2-6; 8 bases are a match to TRBD1. Germline V gives CDR1 MGHRA, CDR2 YSYEKL. Trimming cost V 8 bases and J 0 bases; bases outside gene matches: 15. This CDR3 comprises 19 residues. CDR3 DNA sequence: TGCGCCAGCCGAGATCTTGGACAGGGCCTAACCTCTGGGGCCAACGTCCTGACTTTC. Translating gives CASRDLGQGLTSGANVLTF.

The chain has TRBV14 and TRBJ1-5; a weak D match, TRBD1 (5 bases). V shed 4 bases and J shed 0 bases, with 13 bases lying between them. The germline gives CDR1 SGHDN, CDR2 FVKESK. This CDR3 comprises 16 residues. The CDR3 spells CASSLGTEISNQPQHF. The CDR3 DNA is TGTGCCAGCAGCCTCGGGACGGAGATTAGCAATCAGCCCCAGCATTTT.

The chain couples TRBV19 to TRBJ1-3; D not certain. CDR1 and CDR2 from the germline V gene are LNHDA and SQIVND (reference sequence). Deletions cut 3 bases from V and 0 bases from J, with 6 bases between. The CDR3 consists of 14 residues. The CDR3 bases are TGTGCCAGTAGTATCTCCAGCTCTGGAAACACCATATATTTT. Its translation is CASSISSSGNTIYF.

This clone showed up just a few times. The rearrangement uses TRBV11-3 and TRBJ2-4, with 9 bases that match TRBD1. Germline assignment: CDR1 SGHNT and CDR2 YENEEA. CDR3 size: 14 residues. V trimming: 4 bases; J trimming: 8 bases; junction bases outside the gene matches: 6. This CDR3 reads CASSSPGQGDIQYF. The CDR3 DNA follows: TGTGCCAGCAGCTCTCCGGGACAGGGAGACATTCAGTACTTC.

The chain is built from TRBV4-2 and TRBJ1-4; D uncertain. CDR1 is LGHNA, CDR2 YNFKEQ, per germline. This CDR3 region has 15 residues. The germline V and J ends were trimmed by 4 bases and 0 bases, with 9 bases remaining between them. The CDR3 spells CASSRQATTNEKLFF. Here the CDR3 DNA reads TGTGCCAGCAGCCGGCAGGCCACAACTAATGAAAAACTGTTTTTT.

On this clone itself: One end of the junction does not line up with germline, which may come from a read error. The chain recombines TRBV6-5 with TRBJ2-2; TRBD1 might be the D (6 bases). This CDR3 has 15 residues. From germline, CDR1 is MNHEY and CDR2 SVGAGI. This CDR3 is CASSYQRPGAGELLF. The CDR3 bases are TGTGCCAGCAGTTACCAAAGACCAGGGGCCGGGGAGCTGCTTTTT.

This rearrangement joins TRBV6-1 to TRBJ1-3, with no clear D. CDR3 size: 12 residues. The germline gives CDR1 MNHNS, CDR2 SASEGT. V was clipped by 10 bases and J by 5 bases, with 12 bases between them. The CDR3, as DNA: TGTGCCACGAGCCCTCTAAGAAACACCATATATTTT. This gives the protein CATSPLRNTIYF.

This clone came up a few times. This sequence joins TRBV19 and TRBJ2-7; D perhaps matches TRBD2 (5 bases). Germline-derived CDR1 and CDR2 are LNHDA and SQIVND (reference sequence). This CDR3 has 14 amino acids. Trimming removed 1 base from V and 1 base from J, with 8 bases in between. The DNA of the CDR3 is TGTGCCAGTAGTATAGCTCGGGGTTCCTACGAGCAGTACTTC. Translated, it gives CASSIARGSYEQYF.

This rearrangement joins TRBV6-5 to TRBJ2-1; D gene unclear. With 5 bases removed from V and 0 bases from J, the gap between germline ends came to 8 bases. CDR1 is MNHEY, CDR2 SVGAGI, per germline. CDR3 length: 14 residues. The DNA of the CDR3 is TGTGCCAGCAGTATGGGTTTCTCCTACAATGAGCAGTTCTTC. Its protein product is CASSMGFSYNEQFF.

Here the CDR3 DNA reads TGCGGTTTAGCGGGGGACTACGAGCAGTACTTC. Residues: CGLAGDYEQYF. The J gene is TRBJ2-7, the V gene TRBV20-1; 9 nucleotides match TRBD2. This CDR3 has 11 residues. Per the germline V gene, CDR1 is DFQATT and CDR2 is SNEGSKA (reference sequence).

V is TRBV2 and J is TRBJ2-2, with 8 nucleotides matching TRBD1. The CDR3 consists of 16 residues. Germline assignment: CDR1 SNHLY and CDR2 FYNNEI. V shed 5 bases and J 3 bases; nucleotides not matched to a gene: 8. This CDR3 reads CASSPWTGQDTGELFF. For the CDR3, the DNA is TGTGCCAGCAGTCCTTGGACAGGGCAGGACACCGGGGAGCTGTTTTTT.

The rearrangement links TRBV19 to TRBJ1-2, with D tentatively TRBD1 (6 bases). Per germline, CDR1 LNHDA and CDR2 SQIVND (reference sequence). The CDR3 runs to 14 residues. The V gene lost 4 bases and the J gene lost 8 bases, with 17 bases spanning the gap. The CDR3 DNA is TGTGCCAGTAGTACTGCACAGGGATGGCGCGGCTACACCTTC. This translates into CASSTAQGWRGYTF.

CDR3 in amino acids: CASSDTNTGELFF. CDR3 coding DNA: TGTGCCAGCAGTGACACGAACACCGGGGAGCTGTTTTTT. The chain combines TRBV6-4 with TRBJ2-2, with unresolved D. Between the trimmed V and J ends, which lost 2 bases and 0 bases, there was a span of 1 base. The CDR3 is 13 amino acids. From germline, CDR1 is MRHNA and CDR2 SNTAGT.

V usage is TRBV2 and J usage is TRBJ1-2, with D hard to call. Germline V CDR1 and CDR2: SNHLY, FYNNEI. This CDR3 region has 14 residues. Trimming took off 8 bases at V and 5 bases at J, with 18 bases between the two ends. The CDR3 protein is CASSGSTYPYGYTF. The CDR3 DNA is TGTGCCAGCTCGGGCAGTACTTACCCTTATGGCTACACCTTC.

Regarding this clone: Within the sample, other DNA sequences also encode this same CDR3. The chain links TRBV19 to TRBJ2-7; tentatively, D is TRBD2 (6 bases). The V gene's germline CDR1 is LNHDA and CDR2 SQIVND (reference sequence). Trimming shortened V by 5 bases and J by 3 bases, and 14 bases separated the two germline ends. This CDR3 has 14 amino acids. CDR3 nucleotides: TGTGCCAGTAGTTTCGGGACTGAAGTCTACGAGCAGTACTTC. Translating it yields CASSFGTEVYEQYF.

This clone has just one count. The chain is built from TRBV19 and TRBJ1-4; a possible D gene is TRBD1 (5 bases). CDR1 and CDR2 (germline): LNHDA, SQIVND (reference sequence). Trimming removed 4 bases at V and 5 bases at J, with 20 bases between. This CDR3 comprises 17 residues. The CDR3 coding sequence is TGTGCCAGTAGTAGATACCGGGACTCAATACAAAATGAAAAACTGTTTTTT. This codes for CASSRYRDSIQNEKLFF.

The chain combines TRBV28 with TRBJ2-7, with unresolved D. The V and J ends lost 5 bases and 3 bases respectively, with 14 bases between them. The V gene's germline CDR1 is MDHEN and CDR2 SYDVKM. The CDR3 consists of 14 residues. The CDR3 region is CASSPGDGVYEQYF. CDR3 coding DNA: TGTGCCAGCAGTCCCGGTGACGGCGTCTACGAGCAGTACTTC.

This clone appeared a single time. This chain joins TRBV6-1 and TRBJ2-1; D may match TRBD1 or TRBD2 (5 bases each). CDR1 is MNHNS and CDR2 is SASEGT in the germline V gene. V was shortened by 2 bases and J by 3 bases, with 17 bases between the two germline ends. The CDR3 covers 17 residues. CDR3: CASSEWDPTNHYNEQFF. In nucleotides, the CDR3 is TGTGCCAGCAGTGAATGGGACCCAACAAATCACTACAATGAGCAGTTCTTC.

The rearrangement uses TRBV5-1 and TRBJ2-7, with 7 bases fitting TRBD2. CDR1 and CDR2 from the germline V gene are SGHRS and YFSETQ. V trimming: 3 bases; J trimming: 0 bases; junction bases outside the gene matches: 12. The CDR3 covers 17 residues. The CDR3 is CASSWRETQEISYEQYF. The CDR3 bases are TGCGCCAGCAGCTGGCGGGAGACCCAGGAAATCTCCTACGAGCAGTACTTC.

The V gene is TRBV21-1, the J gene TRBJ2-7. TRBV21-1 is designated a pseudogene. This CDR3 has 14 residues. CDR3 sequence reads: CASSKPRGLYEQYF. The CDR3 bases are TGTGCCAGCAGCAAACCCAGGGGACTCTACGAGCAGTACTTC.

V usage is TRBV5-1 and J usage is TRBJ2-3, with 9 positions matching TRBD2. CDR1 SGHRS and CDR2 YFSETQ come from the germline V gene. The CDR3 is 16 amino acids. J lost 3 bases, V lost 4 bases, and 9 bases had no gene match. The CDR3 DNA follows: TGCGCCAGCAGCCCGGCAGGTCTAGCGGGGACAGATACGCAGTATTTT. As protein: CASSPAGLAGTDTQYF. The complete variable domain, with remaining parts taken from reference TRBV5-1 and TRBJ2-3, reads KAGVTQTPRYLIKTRGQQVTLSCSPISGHRSVSWYQQTPGQGLQFLFEYFSETQRNKGNFPGRFSGRQFSNSRSEMNVSTLELGDSALYLCASSPAGLAGTDTQYFGPGTRLTVL.